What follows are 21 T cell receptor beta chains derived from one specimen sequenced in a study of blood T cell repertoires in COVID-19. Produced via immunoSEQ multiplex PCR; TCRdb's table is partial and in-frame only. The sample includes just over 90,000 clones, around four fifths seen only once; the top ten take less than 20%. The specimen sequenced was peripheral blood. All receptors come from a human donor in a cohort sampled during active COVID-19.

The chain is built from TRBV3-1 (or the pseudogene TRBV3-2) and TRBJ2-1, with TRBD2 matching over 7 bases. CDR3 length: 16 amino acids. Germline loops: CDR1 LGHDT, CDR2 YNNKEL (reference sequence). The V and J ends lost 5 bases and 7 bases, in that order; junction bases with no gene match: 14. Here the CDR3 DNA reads TGTGCCAGCAGCTCCCCGGGCGGGAGACGTATGAATGAGCAGTTCTTC. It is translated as CASSSPGGRRMNEQFF.

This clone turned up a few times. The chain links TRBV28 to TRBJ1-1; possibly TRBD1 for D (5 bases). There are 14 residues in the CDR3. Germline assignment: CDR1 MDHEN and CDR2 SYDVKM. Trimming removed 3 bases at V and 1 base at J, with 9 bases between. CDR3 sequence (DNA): TGTGCCAGCAGTTTCGGGGGTCAGAACACTGAAGCTTTCTTT. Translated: CASSFGGQNTEAFF.

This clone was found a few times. Here the CDR3 DNA reads TGTGCCAGCAGTGAAGAACCGGGACAGGGTTTACCCCAGCATTTT. Translated, it gives CASSEEPGQGLPQHF. This rearrangement joins TRBV6-1 to TRBJ1-5; 9 positions agree with TRBD1. This CDR3 is built from 15 residues. The J segment lost 10 bases and the V segment lost 1 base, leaving 8 bases of the junction unmatched. The V gene's germline CDR1 is MNHNS and CDR2 SASEGT.

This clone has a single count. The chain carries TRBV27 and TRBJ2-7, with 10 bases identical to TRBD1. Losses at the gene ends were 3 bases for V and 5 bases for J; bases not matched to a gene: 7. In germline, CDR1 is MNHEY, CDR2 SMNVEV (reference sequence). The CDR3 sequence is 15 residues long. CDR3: CASSFAGTGDHEQYF. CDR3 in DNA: TGTGCCAGCAGTTTTGCTGGGACAGGGGACCACGAGCAGTACTTC.

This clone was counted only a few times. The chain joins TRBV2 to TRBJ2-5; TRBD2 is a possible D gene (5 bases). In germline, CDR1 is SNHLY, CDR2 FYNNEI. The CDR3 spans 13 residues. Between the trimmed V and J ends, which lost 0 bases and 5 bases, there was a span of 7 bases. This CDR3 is CASSEAPGETQYF. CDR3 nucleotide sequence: TGTGCCAGCAGTGAAGCGCCGGGGGAGACCCAGTACTTC.

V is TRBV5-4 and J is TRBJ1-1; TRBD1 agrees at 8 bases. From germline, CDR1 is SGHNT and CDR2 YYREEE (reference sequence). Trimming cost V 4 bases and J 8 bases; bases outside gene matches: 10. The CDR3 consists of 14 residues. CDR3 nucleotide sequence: TGTGCCAGCAGCCCGCAGACAGGGGTGCCAGAAGCTTTCTTT. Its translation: CASSPQTGVPEAFF.

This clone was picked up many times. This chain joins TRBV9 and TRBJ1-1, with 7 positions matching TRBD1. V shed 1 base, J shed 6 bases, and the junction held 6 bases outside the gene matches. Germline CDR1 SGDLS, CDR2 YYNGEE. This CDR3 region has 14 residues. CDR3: CASSVLTGKSEAFF. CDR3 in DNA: TGTGCCAGCAGCGTACTGACAGGGAAATCTGAAGCTTTCTTT.

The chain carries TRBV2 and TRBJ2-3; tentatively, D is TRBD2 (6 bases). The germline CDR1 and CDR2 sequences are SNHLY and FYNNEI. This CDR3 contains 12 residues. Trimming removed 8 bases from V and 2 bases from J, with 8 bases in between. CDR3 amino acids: CASGGPTDTQYF. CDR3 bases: TGTGCCAGCGGAGGGCCCACAGATACGCAGTATTTT.

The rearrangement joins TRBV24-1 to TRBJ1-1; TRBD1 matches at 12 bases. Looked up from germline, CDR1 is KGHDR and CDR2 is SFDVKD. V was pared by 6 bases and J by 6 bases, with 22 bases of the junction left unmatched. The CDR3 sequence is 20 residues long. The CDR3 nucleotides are TGTGCCACCAGTCCTAGTTTTCACGGGACAGGGGGCGCGCCCGTTGCTGAAGCTTTCTTT. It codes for CATSPSFHGTGGAPVAEAFF.

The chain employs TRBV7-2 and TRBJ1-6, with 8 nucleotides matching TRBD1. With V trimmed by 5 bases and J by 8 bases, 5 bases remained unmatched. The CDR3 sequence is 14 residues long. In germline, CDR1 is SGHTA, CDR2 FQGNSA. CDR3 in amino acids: CASSLGTGDSPLHF. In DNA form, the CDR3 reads TGTGCCAGCAGCCTCGGGACAGGTGATTCACCCCTCCACTTT.

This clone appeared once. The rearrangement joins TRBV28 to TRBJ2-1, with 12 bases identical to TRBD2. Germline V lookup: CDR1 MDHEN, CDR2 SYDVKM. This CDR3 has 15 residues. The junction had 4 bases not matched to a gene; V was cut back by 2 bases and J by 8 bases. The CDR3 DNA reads TGTGCCAGCAGTTTAGGACTAGCGGGACCCTATGAGCAGTTCTTC. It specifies CASSLGLAGPYEQFF.

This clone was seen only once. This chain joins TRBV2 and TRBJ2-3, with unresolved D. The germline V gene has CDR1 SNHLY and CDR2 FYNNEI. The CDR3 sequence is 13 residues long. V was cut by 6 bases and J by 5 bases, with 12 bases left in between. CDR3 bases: TGTGCCAGCAGACCCCTTGGGCTAGATACGCAGTATTTT. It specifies CASRPLGLDTQYF. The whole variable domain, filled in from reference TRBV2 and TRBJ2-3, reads EPEVTQTPSHQVTQMGQEVILRCVPISNHLYFYWYRQILGQKVEFLVSFYNNEISEKSEIFDDQFSVERPDGSNFTLKIRSTKLEDSAMYFCASRPLGLDTQYFGPGTRLTVL.

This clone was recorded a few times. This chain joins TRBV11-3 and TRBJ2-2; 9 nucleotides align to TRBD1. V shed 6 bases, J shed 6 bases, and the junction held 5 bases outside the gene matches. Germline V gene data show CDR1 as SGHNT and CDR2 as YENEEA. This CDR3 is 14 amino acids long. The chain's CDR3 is CASSNRDRAGELFF. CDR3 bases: TGTGCCAGCAGTAACCGGGACAGGGCCGGGGAGCTGTTTTTT.

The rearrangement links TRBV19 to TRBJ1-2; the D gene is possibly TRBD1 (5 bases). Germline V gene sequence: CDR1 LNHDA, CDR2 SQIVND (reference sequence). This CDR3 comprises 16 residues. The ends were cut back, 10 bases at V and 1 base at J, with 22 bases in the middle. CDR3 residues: CATREGRGIVNYGYTF. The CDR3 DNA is TGTGCCACGAGGGAAGGTCGGGGGATCGTTAACTATGGCTACACCTTC.

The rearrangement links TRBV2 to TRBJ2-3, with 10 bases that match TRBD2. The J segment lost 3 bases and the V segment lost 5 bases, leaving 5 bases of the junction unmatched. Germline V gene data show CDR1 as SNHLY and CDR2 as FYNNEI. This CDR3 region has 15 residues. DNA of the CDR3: TGTGCCAGCAGTACTCTAGCGGGAGTAACAGATACGCAGTATTTT. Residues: CASSTLAGVTDTQYF.

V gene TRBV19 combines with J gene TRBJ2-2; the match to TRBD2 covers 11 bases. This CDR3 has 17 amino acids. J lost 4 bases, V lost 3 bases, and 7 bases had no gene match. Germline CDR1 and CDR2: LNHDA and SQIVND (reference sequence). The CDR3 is CASSILSGGASTGELFF. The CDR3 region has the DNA TGTGCCAGTAGTATCCTTAGCGGGGGGGCGAGCACCGGGGAGCTGTTTTTT. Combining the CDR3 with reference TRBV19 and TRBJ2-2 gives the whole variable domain DGGITQSPKYLFRKEGQNVTLSCEQNLNHDAMYWYRQDPGQGLRLIYYSQIVNDFQKGDIAEGYSVSREKKESFPLTVTSAQKNPTAFYLCASSILSGGASTGELFFGEGSRLTVL.

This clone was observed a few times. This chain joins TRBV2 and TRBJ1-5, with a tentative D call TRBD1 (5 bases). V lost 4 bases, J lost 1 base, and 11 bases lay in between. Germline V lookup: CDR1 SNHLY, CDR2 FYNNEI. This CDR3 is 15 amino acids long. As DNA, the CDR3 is TGTGCCAGCAGTGGGAGGGGTGTAAGCAATCAGCCCCAGCATTTT. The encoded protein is CASSGRGVSNQPQHF.

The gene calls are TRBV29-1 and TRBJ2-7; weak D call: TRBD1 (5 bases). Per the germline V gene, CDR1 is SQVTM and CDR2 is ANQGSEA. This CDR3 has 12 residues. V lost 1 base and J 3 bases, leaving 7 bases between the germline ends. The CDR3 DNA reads TGCAGCGTTGAAGGGCAGGGCTACGAGCAGTACTTC. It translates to CSVEGQGYEQYF.

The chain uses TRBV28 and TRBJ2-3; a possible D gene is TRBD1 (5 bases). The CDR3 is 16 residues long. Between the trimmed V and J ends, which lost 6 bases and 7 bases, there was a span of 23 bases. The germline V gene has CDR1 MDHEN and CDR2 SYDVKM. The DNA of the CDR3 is TGTGCCAGCAGGATGGACAATTCAGGAAGTGGGAATACGCAGTATTTT. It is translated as CASRMDNSGSGNTQYF.

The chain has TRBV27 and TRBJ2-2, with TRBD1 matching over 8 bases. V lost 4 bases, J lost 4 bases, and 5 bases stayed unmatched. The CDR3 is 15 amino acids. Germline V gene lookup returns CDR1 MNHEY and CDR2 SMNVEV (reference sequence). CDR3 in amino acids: CASSYRQGSTGELFF. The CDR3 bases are TGTGCCAGCAGTTATAGACAGGGGAGCACCGGGGAGCTGTTTTTT.

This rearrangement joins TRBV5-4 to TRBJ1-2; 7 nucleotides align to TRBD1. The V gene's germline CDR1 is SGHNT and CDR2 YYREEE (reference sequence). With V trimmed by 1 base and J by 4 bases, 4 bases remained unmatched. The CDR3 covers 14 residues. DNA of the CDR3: TGTGCCAGCAGCTTGTTGGGGACAGTCTATGGCTACACCTTC. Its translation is CASSLLGTVYGYTF.